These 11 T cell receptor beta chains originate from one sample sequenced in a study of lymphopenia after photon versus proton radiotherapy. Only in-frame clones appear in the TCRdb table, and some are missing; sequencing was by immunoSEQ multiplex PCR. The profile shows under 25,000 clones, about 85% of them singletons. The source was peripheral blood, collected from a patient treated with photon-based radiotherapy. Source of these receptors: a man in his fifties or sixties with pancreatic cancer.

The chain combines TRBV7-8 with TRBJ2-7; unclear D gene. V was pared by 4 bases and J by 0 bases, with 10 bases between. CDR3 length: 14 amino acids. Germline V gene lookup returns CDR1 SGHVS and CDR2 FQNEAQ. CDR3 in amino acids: CASSSDLSSYEQYF. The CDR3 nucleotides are TGTGCCAGCAGCTCAGACTTGAGCTCCTACGAGCAGTACTTC.

The CDR3 region has the DNA TGCGCCAGCGCCCAGGGACAGGCCACATTCTACGAGCAGTACTTC. Translation: CASAQGQATFYEQYF. V usage is TRBV5-1 and J usage is TRBJ2-7; 8 bases match TRBD1. Per germline, CDR1 SGHRS and CDR2 YFSETQ. CDR3 length equals 15 residues. Trimming cost V 7 bases and J 3 bases; bases outside gene matches: 12.

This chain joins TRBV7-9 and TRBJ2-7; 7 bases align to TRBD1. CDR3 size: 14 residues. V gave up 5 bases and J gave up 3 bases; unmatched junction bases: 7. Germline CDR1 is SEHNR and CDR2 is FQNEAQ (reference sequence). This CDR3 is CASSHETGSYEQYF. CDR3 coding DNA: TGTGCCAGCAGCCACGAGACAGGGAGCTACGAGCAGTACTTC.

CDR3 bases: TGTGCCTGGAGTGTTAGGCAGGGCCTTGGCTACACCTTC. Translation: CAWSVRQGLGYTF. The genes are TRBV30 and TRBJ1-2; a possible D gene is TRBD1 (5 bases). The germline V gene has CDR1 GTSNPN and CDR2 SVGIG (reference sequence). Trimming left V 0 bases short and J 7 bases short, with 12 bases between. This CDR3 is built from 13 residues.

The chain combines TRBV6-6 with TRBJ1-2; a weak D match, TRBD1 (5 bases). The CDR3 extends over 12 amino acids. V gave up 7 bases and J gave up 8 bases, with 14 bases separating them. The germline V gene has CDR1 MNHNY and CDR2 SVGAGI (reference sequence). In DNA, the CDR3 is TGTGCCAGCACCTACCAGGGCCGGGGCTACACCTTC. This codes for CASTYQGRGYTF.

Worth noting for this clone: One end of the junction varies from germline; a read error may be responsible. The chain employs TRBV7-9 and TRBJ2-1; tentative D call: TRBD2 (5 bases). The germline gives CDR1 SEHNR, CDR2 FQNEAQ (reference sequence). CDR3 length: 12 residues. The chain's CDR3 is CASTFGGNERFF. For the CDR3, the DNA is TGTGCCAGCACGTTCGGAGGCAATGAGCGGTTCTTC.

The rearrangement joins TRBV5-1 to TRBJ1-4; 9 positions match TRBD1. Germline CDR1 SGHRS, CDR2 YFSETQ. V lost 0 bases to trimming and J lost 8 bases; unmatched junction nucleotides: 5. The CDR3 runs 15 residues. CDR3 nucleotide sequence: TGCGCCAGCAGCTTGGCCGGTGGGACAGGGGAAAAACTGTTTTTT. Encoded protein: CASSLAGGTGEKLFF.

CDR3 protein: CASSFRDRNTEAFF. The CDR3 DNA sequence: TGTGCCAGCAGTTTCCGGGACAGGAACACTGAAGCTTTCTTT. This chain connects TRBV7-9 to TRBJ1-1, with 7 bases lining up with TRBD1. The CDR3 spans 14 residues. Trimming at V came to 6 bases and at J to 1 base, leaving 5 bases not matched to a gene. The germline V gene encodes CDR1 SEHNR and CDR2 FQNEAQ (reference sequence).

For the CDR3, the DNA is TGTGCCAGCAAAGGCAGTAACAATGAGCAGTTCTTC. Encoded protein: CASKGSNNEQFF. The chain links TRBV6-5 to TRBJ2-1; no clear D gene. Between the trimmed V and J ends, which lost 7 bases and 5 bases, there was a span of 9 bases. This CDR3 is 12 amino acids long. CDR1 is MNHEY and CDR2 is SVGAGI in the germline V gene.

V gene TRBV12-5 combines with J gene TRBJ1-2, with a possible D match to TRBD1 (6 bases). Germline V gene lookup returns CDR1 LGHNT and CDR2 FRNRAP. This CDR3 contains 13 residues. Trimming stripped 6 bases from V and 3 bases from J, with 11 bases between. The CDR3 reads CASGKQGYYGYTF. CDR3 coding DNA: TGTGCTAGTGGGAAACAGGGCTACTATGGCTACACCTTC.

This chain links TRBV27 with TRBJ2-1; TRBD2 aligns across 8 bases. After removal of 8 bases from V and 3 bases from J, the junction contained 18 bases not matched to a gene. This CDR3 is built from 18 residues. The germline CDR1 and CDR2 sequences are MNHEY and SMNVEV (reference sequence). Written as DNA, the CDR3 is TGTGCCAGCCACCGGGCGGGGGCACGGGGGGGAAACTACAATGAGCAGTTCTTC. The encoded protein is CASHRAGARGGNYNEQFF.